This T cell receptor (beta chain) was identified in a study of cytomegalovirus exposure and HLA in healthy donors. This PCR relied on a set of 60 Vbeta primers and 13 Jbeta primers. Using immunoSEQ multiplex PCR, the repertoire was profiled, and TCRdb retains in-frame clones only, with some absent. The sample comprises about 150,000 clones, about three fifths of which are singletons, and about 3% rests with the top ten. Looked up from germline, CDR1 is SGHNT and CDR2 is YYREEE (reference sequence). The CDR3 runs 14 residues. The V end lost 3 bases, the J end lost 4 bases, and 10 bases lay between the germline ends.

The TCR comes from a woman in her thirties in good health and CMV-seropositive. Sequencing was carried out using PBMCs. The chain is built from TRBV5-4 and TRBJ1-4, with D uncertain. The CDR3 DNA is TGTGCCAGCAGCTCCGGGAGCCTTAATGAAAAACTGTTTTTT. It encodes CASSSGSLNEKLFF.